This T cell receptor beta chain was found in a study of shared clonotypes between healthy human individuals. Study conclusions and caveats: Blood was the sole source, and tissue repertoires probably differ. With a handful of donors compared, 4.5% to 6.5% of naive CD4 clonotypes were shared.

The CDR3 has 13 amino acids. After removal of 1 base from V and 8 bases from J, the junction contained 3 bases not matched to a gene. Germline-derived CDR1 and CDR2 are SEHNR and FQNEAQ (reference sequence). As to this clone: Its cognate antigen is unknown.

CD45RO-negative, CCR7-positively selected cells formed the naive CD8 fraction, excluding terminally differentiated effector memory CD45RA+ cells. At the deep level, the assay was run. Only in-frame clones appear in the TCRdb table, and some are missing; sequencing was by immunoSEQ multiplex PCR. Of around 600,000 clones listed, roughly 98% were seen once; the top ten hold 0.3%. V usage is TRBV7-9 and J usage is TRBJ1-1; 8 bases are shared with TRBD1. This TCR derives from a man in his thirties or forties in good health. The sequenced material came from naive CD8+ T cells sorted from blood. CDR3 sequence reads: CASSLGGDREAFF. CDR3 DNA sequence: TGTGCCAGCAGCTTAGGGGGGGACAGGGAAGCTTTCTTT.